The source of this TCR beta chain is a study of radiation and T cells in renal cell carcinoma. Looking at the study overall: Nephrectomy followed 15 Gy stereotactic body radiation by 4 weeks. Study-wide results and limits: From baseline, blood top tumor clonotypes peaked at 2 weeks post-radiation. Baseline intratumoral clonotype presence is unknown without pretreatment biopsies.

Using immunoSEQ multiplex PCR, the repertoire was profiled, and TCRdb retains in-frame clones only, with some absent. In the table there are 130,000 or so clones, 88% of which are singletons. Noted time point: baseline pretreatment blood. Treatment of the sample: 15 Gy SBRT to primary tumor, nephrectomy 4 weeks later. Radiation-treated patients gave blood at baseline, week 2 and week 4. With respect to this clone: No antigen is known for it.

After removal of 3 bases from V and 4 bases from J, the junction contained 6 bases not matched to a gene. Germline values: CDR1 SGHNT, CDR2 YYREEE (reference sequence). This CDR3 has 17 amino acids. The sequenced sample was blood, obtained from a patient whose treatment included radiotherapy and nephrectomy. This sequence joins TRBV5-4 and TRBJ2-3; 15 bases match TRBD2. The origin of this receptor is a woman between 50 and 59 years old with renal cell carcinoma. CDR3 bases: TGTGCCAGCAGCTCGGGACTAGCGGGGGGAGGGTCAGATACGCAGTATTTT. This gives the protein CASSSGLAGGGSDTQYF.